This T cell receptor beta chain was documented in a study of blood T cell repertoires in COVID-19. About the research overall: COVID-19 samples collected from the United States, Italy and Spain covered acute and convalescent phases. Nucleic acid was either cDNA or gDNA, and it came from T cells, B-cell-depleted T cells, or PBMCs.

The V gene's germline CDR1 is SGHRS and CDR2 YFSETQ. V shed 5 bases, J shed 0 bases, and the junction held 4 bases outside the gene matches. The CDR3 runs to 14 residues. Original analysis: Cell counts per sample came from amplifying reference gene primers. Produced via immunoSEQ multiplex PCR; TCRdb's table is partial and in-frame only. V and J calls and clone size are those listed in that table; D and trimming were worked out from the DNA. Found here are over 200,000 clones, about 80% of them singletons; the top ten hold about 2.7%. The V gene is TRBV5-1, the J gene TRBJ1-2; 7 nucleotides match TRBD1. The material sequenced was peripheral blood. This TCR came from a woman aged 40-49 years with active or convalescent COVID-19. In nucleotides, the CDR3 is TGCGCCAGCAGACGGGACAGCTCTAACTATGGCTACACCTTC. Encoded protein: CASRRDSSNYGYTF.